Detailed here is one T cell receptor (beta chain). As originally analysed: For nucleated cells, counts were estimated from reference gene primer amplification. Clones were sequenced by immunoSEQ multiplex PCR, and TCRdb holds only the in-frame ones, with some missing. D and trimming come from the DNA, and the V and J calls and clone size come from that table. The table includes about 120,000 clones, about 70% detected once. These data belong to a study of blood T cell repertoires in COVID-19. Study at large: Donors in the United States, Italy and Spain gave samples during acute or convalescent COVID-19. T cells, B-cell-depleted T cells, or PBMCs supplied cDNA or gDNA.

This CDR3 has 13 residues. CDR1 is SGHRS and CDR2 is YFSETQ in the germline V gene. V lost 1 base and J 6 bases, leaving 10 bases between the germline ends. The specimen sequenced was peripheral blood. The V and J genes are TRBV5-1 and TRBJ1-2; D perhaps matches TRBD1 (6 bases). This clonotype originated in a woman aged 60-75 years with acute or convalescent COVID-19. The CDR3 DNA is TGCGCCAGCAGCTTGTCCAGGGGAGATGGCTACACCTTC. This codes for CASSLSRGDGYTF.